The next 21 T cell receptor beta chains were all read from a single sample in a study of cytomegalovirus exposure and HLA in healthy donors. Amplification used 60 Vbeta primers and 13 Jbeta primers. Method: immunoSEQ multiplex PCR; TCRdb's copy keeps in-frame clones and lacks some. The sample has about 79,000 clones; the top ten hold approximately 4.3%. The material sequenced was PBMCs. The receptors shown here come from a man under 40 in good health and CMV-seronegative.

Concerning this clone itself: This CDR3 is also generated by other DNA sequences in the sample. V and J are TRBV30 and TRBJ1-5; a possible D gene is TRBD1 (6 bases). Trimming shortened V by 1 base and J by 2 bases, and 6 bases separated the two germline ends. Germline V gene sequence: CDR1 GTSNPN, CDR2 SVGIG (reference sequence). This CDR3 has 13 amino acids. This CDR3 is CAWSDRGNQPQHF. The CDR3 nucleotides are TGTGCCTGGAGTGACAGGGGCAATCAGCCCCAGCATTTT.

The V call is TRBV11-3, the J call TRBJ1-4; 7 nucleotides align to TRBD1. In germline, CDR1 is SGHNT, CDR2 YENEEA. CDR3 length: 12 amino acids. The trim removed 5 bases at V and 7 bases at J, leaving 1 base unmatched. The DNA of the CDR3 is TGTGCCAGCAGCCAGGGGGGTGAAAAACTGTTTTTT. This gives the protein CASSQGGEKLFF.

The chain combines TRBV4-3 with TRBJ1-2; D is perhaps TRBD1 (5 bases). V lost 4 bases and J 4 bases, leaving 19 bases between the germline ends. This CDR3 comprises 16 residues. Germline values: CDR1 LGHNA, CDR2 YSLEER. The CDR3 DNA sequence: TGCGCCAGCAGCCGAACCACTAACAGGTTCGGCTATGGCTACACCTTC. Residues: CASSRTTNRFGYGYTF.

The chain joins TRBV19 to TRBJ2-7; tentatively, D is TRBD2 (7 bases). V lost 4 bases and J lost 1, with 14 bases in between. Germline V gene lookup returns CDR1 LNHDA and CDR2 SQIVND (reference sequence). The CDR3 is made up of 15 amino acids. This CDR3 reads CASSTGGRPSYEQYF. The DNA for the CDR3 is TGTGCCAGTAGTACGGGGGGCAGACCGTCCTACGAGCAGTACTTC. The whole variable domain, remainder taken from reference TRBV19 and TRBJ2-7, is DGGITQSPKYLFRKEGQNVTLSCEQNLNHDAMYWYRQDPGQGLRLIYYSQIVNDFQKGDIAEGYSVSREKKESFPLTVTSAQKNPTAFYLCASSTGGRPSYEQYFGPGTRLTVT.

V and J are TRBV7-2 and TRBJ2-2; D perhaps matches TRBD2 (5 bases). Trimming took 2 bases from V and 6 from J, leaving 10 bases between them. This CDR3 is built from 14 residues. The germline V gene has CDR1 SGHTA and CDR2 FQGNSA. CDR3 region: CASSLPSSPGELFF. CDR3 nucleotides: TGTGCCAGCAGCTTACCTAGCAGCCCCGGGGAGCTGTTTTTT.

V gene TRBV5-1 combines with J gene TRBJ2-7; TRBD1 matches 8 bases. Trimming cost V 0 bases and J 6 bases; bases outside gene matches: 5. Germline CDR1 SGHRS, CDR2 YFSETQ. The length of the CDR3 is 14 residues. The DNA for the CDR3 is TGCGCCAGCAGCTTGGCGCAGGGGGCAAGCGAGCAGTACTTC. Amino acids: CASSLAQGASEQYF.

The chain recombines TRBV7-8 with TRBJ2-2, with 8 positions matching TRBD2. The junction had 6 bases not matched to a gene; V was cut back by 6 bases and J by 0 bases. Germline-derived CDR1 and CDR2 are SGHVS and FQNEAQ. CDR3 length: 16 residues. The CDR3 loop reads CASSPGRDANTGELFF. In nucleotides, the CDR3 is TGTGCCAGCAGTCCCGGGAGGGACGCGAACACCGGGGAGCTGTTTTTT.

Regarding this clone: The junction and the germline gene differ at one end; a read error may be behind it. The chain carries TRBV28 and TRBJ2-7, with TRBD1 as a possible D gene (5 bases). This CDR3 spans 16 amino acids. Germline assignment: CDR1 MDHEN and CDR2 SYDVKM. The DNA of the CDR3 is TGTGCCAGCAGCTTATACCCCACCGGACAAGAATACGAGCAGTACTTC. Protein: CASSLYPTGQEYEQYF.

V and J are TRBV5-1 and TRBJ2-5; a possible D gene is TRBD2 (5 bases). The CDR3 runs to 13 residues. Trimming stripped 5 bases from V and 4 bases from J, with 12 bases between. CDR1 and CDR2 from the germline V gene are SGHRS and YFSETQ. The CDR3 DNA reads as TGCGCCAGCAGGATCTGGGCGGGAGAGACCCAGTACTTC. This encodes CASRIWAGETQYF.

The chain joins TRBV5-1 to TRBJ1-4; no clear D. The CDR3 spans 13 residues. Germline CDR1 is SGHRS and CDR2 is YFSETQ. Trimming removed 1 base at V and 5 bases at J, with 6 bases between. The CDR3 DNA sequence: TGCGCCAGCAGCTTGCTCCCGAATGAAAAACTGTTTTTT. Translation: CASSLLPNEKLFF.

V gene TRBV6-6 combines with J gene TRBJ2-3; D perhaps matches TRBD1 (6 bases). The CDR3 consists of 16 residues. V lost 0 bases, J lost 1 base, and 11 bases lay in between. Germline CDR1 is MNHNY and CDR2 is SVGAGI (reference sequence). DNA of the CDR3: TGTGCCAGCAGTTACTCTAGCAGGGGCGGCACAGATACGCAGTATTTT. Encoded protein: CASSYSSRGGTDTQYF.

V gene TRBV4-3 combines with J gene TRBJ2-7; 8 bases match TRBD1. V was pared by 1 base and J by 7 bases, with 9 bases of the junction left unmatched. There are 15 residues in the CDR3. Germline-derived CDR1 and CDR2 are LGHNA and YSLEER. The CDR3, as DNA: TGCGCCAGCAGCCAAGTGTGGACAGGGCTTAGTGAGCAGTACTTC. Protein product: CASSQVWTGLSEQYF.

The gene calls are TRBV5-5 and TRBJ1-2; D is undetermined. V was clipped by 5 bases and J by 2 bases, with 13 bases between them. The CDR3 extends over 14 amino acids. Per germline, CDR1 SGHKS and CDR2 YYEKEE (reference sequence). CDR3 region: CASSPFPGNYGYTF. The CDR3 DNA reads as TGTGCCAGCAGTCCCTTCCCCGGGAACTATGGCTACACCTTC.

The chain links TRBV4-2 to TRBJ2-7; TRBD2 agrees at 14 bases. Germline assignment: CDR1 LGHNA and CDR2 YNFKEQ. CDR3 length: 17 amino acids. The V and J ends lost 5 bases and 2 bases, in that order; junction bases with no gene match: 8. DNA for the CDR3: TGTGCCAGCAGCGCCGGGACTAGCGGGAGTGGCGCCTACGAGCAGTACTTC. Its translation: CASSAGTSGSGAYEQYF.

The chain links TRBV14 to TRBJ2-1; D is possibly TRBD1 (5 bases). V lost 3 bases, J lost 0 bases, and 6 bases lay in between. This CDR3 comprises 14 residues. The germline CDR1 and CDR2 sequences are SGHDN and FVKESK. The CDR3 sequence: CASSHRDSYNEQFF. As DNA, the CDR3 is TGTGCCAGCAGCCACAGGGACTCCTACAATGAGCAGTTCTTC.

The chain employs TRBV18 and TRBJ1-2; 8 bases agree with TRBD1. The germline V gene has CDR1 KGHSH and CDR2 LQKENI. The junction had 3 bases not matched to a gene; V was cut back by 0 bases and J by 6 bases. CDR3 length: 14 amino acids. The CDR3 coding sequence is TGTGCCAGCTCACCACCTGGACAGGGCCATGGCTACACCTTC. Translated, it gives CASSPPGQGHGYTF.

The CDR3: CASSLRVSTDTQYF. CDR3 in DNA: TGCGCCAGCAGCCTTCGAGTCAGCACAGATACGCAGTATTTT. The chain combines TRBV5-1 with TRBJ2-3, with no clear D. Germline V gives CDR1 SGHRS, CDR2 YFSETQ. V was trimmed by 4 bases and J by 0 bases, leaving 9 bases between them. The CDR3 contains 14 residues.

Its frequency marks this clone as medium-sized. This chain joins TRBV10-2 and TRBJ2-6, with D maybe TRBD1 (5 bases). This CDR3 contains 15 residues. Trimming took 8 bases from V and 1 from J, leaving 12 bases between them. Germline V gives CDR1 WSHSY, CDR2 SAAADI. The CDR3 reads CASGRSGSGANVLTF. CDR3 coding DNA: TGCGCCAGCGGAAGATCAGGGTCTGGGGCCAACGTCCTGACTTTC.

The genes are TRBV6-4 and TRBJ2-3; D gene unclear. Looked up from germline, CDR1 is MRHNA and CDR2 is SNTAGT. Between the trimmed V and J ends, which lost 6 bases and 4 bases, there was a span of 17 bases. The length of the CDR3 is 15 residues. CDR3 sequence: CASSNDPGESDTQYF. CDR3 bases: TGTGCCAGCAGCAACGACCCCGGAGAGTCAGATACGCAGTATTTT.

The chain links TRBV10-3 to TRBJ1-4; TRBD1 aligns across 7 bases. The CDR3 loop spans 14 amino acids. CDR1 and CDR2 from the germline V gene are ENHRY and SYGVKD. V trimming: 6 bases; J trimming: 4 bases; junction bases outside the gene matches: 5. Here the CDR3 reads CAIRTGTDNEKLFF. The CDR3 nucleotides are TGTGCCATCAGAACCGGGACAGATAATGAAAAACTGTTTTTT.

The chain employs TRBV5-1 and TRBJ1-3; 7 positions match TRBD1. CDR1 is SGHRS, CDR2 YFSETQ, per germline. V was pared by 4 bases and J by 0 bases, with 1 base of the junction left unmatched. The CDR3 length is 14 residues. The CDR3 sequence is CASSRDSSGNTIYF. DNA for the CDR3: TGCGCCAGCAGCCGGGACAGCTCTGGAAACACCATATATTTT.